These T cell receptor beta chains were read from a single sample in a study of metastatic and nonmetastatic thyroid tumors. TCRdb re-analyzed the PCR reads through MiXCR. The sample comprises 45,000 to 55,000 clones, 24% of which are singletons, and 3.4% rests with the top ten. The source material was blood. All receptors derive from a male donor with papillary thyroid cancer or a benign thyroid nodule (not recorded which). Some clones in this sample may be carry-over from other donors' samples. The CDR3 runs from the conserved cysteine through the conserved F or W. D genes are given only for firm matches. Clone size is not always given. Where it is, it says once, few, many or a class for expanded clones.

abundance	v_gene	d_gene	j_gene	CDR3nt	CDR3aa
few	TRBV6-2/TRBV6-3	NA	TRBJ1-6	TGTGCCAGCAGTCTCAGGGGTTCACCCCTCCACTTT	CASSLRGSPLHF
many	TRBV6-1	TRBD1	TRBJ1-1	TGTGCCAGCAGTTCCCTCCCGGGACAGGGGGCGAACACTGAAGCTTTCTTT	CASSSLPGQGANTEAFF
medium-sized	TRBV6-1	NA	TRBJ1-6	TGTGCCAGCAGTGAACTGGAGAAATCACCCCTCCACTTT	CASSELEKSPLHF
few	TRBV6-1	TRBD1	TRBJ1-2	TGTGCCAGCACCCGGACAGGGCACTATGGCTACACCTTC	CASTRTGHYGYTF
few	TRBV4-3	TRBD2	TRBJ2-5	TGCGCCAGCAGCCAACTAGCGGGAGGGCGGGAGACCCAGTACTTC	CASSQLAGGRETQYF
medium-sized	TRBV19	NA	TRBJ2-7	TGTGCCAGTAGAGCCGGGGCGGAAGAGCAGTACTTC	CASRAGAEEQYF
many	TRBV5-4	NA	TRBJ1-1	TGTGCCAGCAGCTTGGTTGGTTTACCGAACACTGAAGCTTTCTTT	CASSLVGLPNTEAFF
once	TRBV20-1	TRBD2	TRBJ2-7	TGCAGTGCTCGGACTAGCGGGAGAGCCGAGCAGTACTTC	CSARTSGRAEQYF
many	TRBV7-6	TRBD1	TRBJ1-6	TGTGCCAGCAGCCCCGACAGGGGATCTTCACCCCTCCACTTT	CASSPDRGSSPLHF
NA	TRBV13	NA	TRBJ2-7	TGTGCCAGCAGCTTCCCTCCGGGACATCCCTCCTACGAGCAGTACTTC	CASSFPPGHPSYEQYF
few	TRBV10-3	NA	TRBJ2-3	TGTGCCATCAGTGTATTCGAGGGGAGGCGCACAGATACGCAGTATTTT	CAISVFEGRRTDTQYF
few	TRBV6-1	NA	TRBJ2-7	TGTGCCAGCAGTGAAGGCCACCCCCCTGCACCCTACGAGCAGTACTTC	CASSEGHPPAPYEQYF
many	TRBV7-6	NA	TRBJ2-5	TGTGCCAGCAGCTTAGAGTTAAGGGTTGGAGGGGAGACCCAGTACTTC	CASSLELRVGGETQYF
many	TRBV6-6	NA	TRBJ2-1	TGTGCCAGCAGTTACTTGGCCCTCACCTACAATGAGCAGTTCTTC	CASSYLALTYNEQFF
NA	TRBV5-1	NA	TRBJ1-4	TGCGCCAGCAGCTTGGGACCGGGACCTCGGAGGGAAAAACTGTTTTTT	CASSLGPGPRREKLFF
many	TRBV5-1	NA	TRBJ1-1	TGCGCCAGCAGCTTGTCCCCCGTGATCAGACCGCGGAACACTGAAGCTTTCTTT	CASSLSPVIRPRNTEAFF
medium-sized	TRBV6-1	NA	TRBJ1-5	TGTGCCAGCAGTAACAGAGGCAATCAGCCCCAGCATTTT	CASSNRGNQPQHF
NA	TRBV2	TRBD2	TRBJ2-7	TGTGCCAGCAGTTCTAGCGGGAGTACGGTTGGGAACGAGCAGTACTTC	CASSSSGSTVGNEQYF
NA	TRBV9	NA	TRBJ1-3	TGTGCCAGCAGCGCACAGGGATATGCTGGAAACACCATATATTTT	CASSAQGYAGNTIYF
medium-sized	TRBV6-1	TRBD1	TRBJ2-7	TGTGCCAGCAGGGTTGACAGGGACCCCTACGAGCAGTACTTC	CASRVDRDPYEQYF
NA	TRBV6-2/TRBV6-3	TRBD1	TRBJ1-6	TGTGCCAGCAAAGGGACAGGGAACAATTCACCCCTCCACTTT	CASKGTGNNSPLHF
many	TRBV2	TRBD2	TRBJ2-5	TGTGCCTCACTCAGAGGGAGCGGGAGACAAGAGACCCAGTACTTC	CASLRGSGRQETQYF
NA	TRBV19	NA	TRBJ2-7	TGTGCCAGTAGTAGAGCAGGTCCCACCTACGAGCAGTACTTC	CASSRAGPTYEQYF
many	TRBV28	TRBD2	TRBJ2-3	TGTGCCAGCATGGGGACTACAAAGCAGTATTTT	CASMGTTKQYF
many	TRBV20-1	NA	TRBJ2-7	TGCAGTGCCGCGACAATTCCCTACGAGCAGTACTTC	CSAATIPYEQYF
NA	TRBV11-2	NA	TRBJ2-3	TGTGCCAGCAGCTTTTTGGCCAGCACAGATACGCAGTATTTT	CASSFLASTDTQYF
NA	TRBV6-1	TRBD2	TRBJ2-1	TGTGCCAGCATGGAGTTAGCGGGAGGCGAGCAGTTCTTC	CASMELAGGEQFF
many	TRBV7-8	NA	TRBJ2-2	TGTGCCAGCAGCTTAGTTGTGATCTACACCGGGGAGCTGTTTTTT	CASSLVVIYTGELFF
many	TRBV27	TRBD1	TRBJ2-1	TGTGCCAGCAGGAGGACAGGGACGGATGAGCAGTTCTTC	CASRRTGTDEQFF
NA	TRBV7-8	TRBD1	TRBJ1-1	TGTGCCAGCAGCTTATTGGGACAGAGGGACACTGAAGCTTTCTTT	CASSLLGQRDTEAFF
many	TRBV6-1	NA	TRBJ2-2	TGTGCCACTACGATTGGGGTCGGGGCGGGGACCGGGGAGCTGTTTTTT	CATTIGVGAGTGELFF
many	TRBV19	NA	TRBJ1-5	TGTGCCAGTAGTATAGGGAAAAGTGGACAGCCCCAGCATTTT	CASSIGKSGQPQHF
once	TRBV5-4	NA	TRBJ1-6	TGTGCCAGCAGCTTATTCGGTGATTCACCCCTCCACTTT	CASSLFGDSPLHF
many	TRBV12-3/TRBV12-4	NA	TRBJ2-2	TGTGCCAGCAGTTTTTGGGGGGACACCGGGGAGCTGTTTTTT	CASSFWGDTGELFF
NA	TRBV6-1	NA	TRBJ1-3	TGTGCCAGCAGTGAATGGGGTTTAAACTCTGGAAACACCATATATTTT	CASSEWGLNSGNTIYF
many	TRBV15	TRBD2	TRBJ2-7	TGTGCCACCAGCGAGACTAGCGGGAGGGTCGACGAGCAGTACTTC	CATSETSGRVDEQYF
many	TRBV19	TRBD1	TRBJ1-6	TGTGCCAGTAGTATTGGACAGGGGGCAAGTTCACCCCTCCACTTT	CASSIGQGASSPLHF
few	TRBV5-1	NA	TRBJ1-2	TGCGCCAGCAGCTTGGGCCCCTCTACGGGTGGCTACACCTTC	CASSLGPSTGGYTF
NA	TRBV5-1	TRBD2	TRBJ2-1	TGCGCCTCAGCACTAGCGGGTCCACTAAATGAGCAGTTCTTC	CASALAGPLNEQFF
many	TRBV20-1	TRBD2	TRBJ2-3	TGCAGTGCTGGGGGGGGATATCTGGATACGCAGTATTTT	CSAGGGYLDTQYF
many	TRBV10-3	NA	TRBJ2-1	TGTGCCATCAGTGAGTCGGTGCAGATCTCCTACAATGAGCAGTTCTTC	CAISESVQISYNEQFF
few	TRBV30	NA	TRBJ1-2	TGTGCCTGGAGTGTAGGACCAGCCTATGGCTACACCTTC	CAWSVGPAYGYTF
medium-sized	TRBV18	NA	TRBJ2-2	TGTGCCAGCTCACCAGTGGTAGCCGGGGAGCTGTTTTTT	CASSPVVAGELFF
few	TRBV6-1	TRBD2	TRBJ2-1	TGTGCCAGCAGTGGTGGGACTAGCGGGAGCGATGAGCAGTTCTTC	CASSGGTSGSDEQFF
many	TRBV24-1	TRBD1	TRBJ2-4	TGTGCCACCAGTGATTCCCGGCAGGGGGCTTCCAAAAACATTCAGTACTTC	CATSDSRQGASKNIQYF
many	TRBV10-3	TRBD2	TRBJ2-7	TGTGCCATCAGTCCGGGACTAAGTGACGAGCAGTACTTC	CAISPGLSDEQYF
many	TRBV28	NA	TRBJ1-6	TGTGCCAGCAGATATGGGGACCCGGGACCTTATAATTCACCCCTCCACTTT	CASRYGDPGPYNSPLHF
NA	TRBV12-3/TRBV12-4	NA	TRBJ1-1	TGTGCCAGCACCTTCGGGGTGCAGGGGCGCGTAGCTTTCTTT	CASTFGVQGRVAFF
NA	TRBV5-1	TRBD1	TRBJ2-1	TGCGCCAGCAGCTTGGAACAGGGGGCTAGGTCGAATGAGCAGTTCTTC	CASSLEQGARSNEQFF
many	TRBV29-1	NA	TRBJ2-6	TGCAGCGTTGTCCATGTTAGCTCTGGGGCCAACGTCCTGACTTTC	CSVVHVSSGANVLTF
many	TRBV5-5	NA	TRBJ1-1	TGTGCCAGCAGCTGGTGGGCTCAGAACACTGAAGCTTTCTTT	CASSWWAQNTEAFF
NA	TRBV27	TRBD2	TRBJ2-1	TGTGCCAGCAGTTTTCGGGGGGTGAAGTTCTTC	CASSFRGVKFF